A selection of T cell receptor beta chains follows, all from one sample in a study of T cell responses to AZD1222 COVID-19 vaccine. Generated by immunoSEQ multiplex PCR, the TCRdb table keeps only in-frame clones and is missing some. This repertoire shows about 74,000 clones, about nine tenths found once; its top ten account for less than 3%. This sample comprised peripheral blood, obtained on day 0 of AZD1222 vaccination. The receptors come from an adult in good health. The CDR3 runs from the conserved cysteine through the conserved F or W. A D gene is named only where the DNA matches it firmly. Clone size is stated in some rows and not others, as once, few, many or a class when expanded.

v_call: TRBV6-6; d_call: .; j_call: TRBJ1-4; clone_size: .; cdr3_aa: CASSLDEANEKLFF
v_call: TRBV24-1; d_call: .; j_call: TRBJ1-1; clone_size: .; cdr3_aa: CATSETGLTEAFF
v_call: TRBV27; d_call: TRBD2; j_call: TRBJ2-3; clone_size: .; cdr3_aa: CASSWLAGGTDTQYF
v_call: TRBV29-1; d_call: .; j_call: TRBJ1-3; clone_size: .; cdr3_aa: CSVLGQPSGNTIYF
v_call: TRBV28; d_call: .; j_call: TRBJ1-5; clone_size: once; cdr3_aa: CASSSPGGPSNQPQHF
v_call: TRBV7-2; d_call: TRBD1; j_call: TRBJ1-1; clone_size: .; cdr3_aa: CASSLRGTEAFF
v_call: TRBV24-1; d_call: .; j_call: TRBJ2-3; clone_size: .; cdr3_aa: CATSDPGLGGTDTQYF
v_call: TRBV6-5; d_call: TRBD1; j_call: TRBJ1-1; clone_size: .; cdr3_aa: CASSPGTGWTEAFF
v_call: TRBV3-1/TRBV3-2; d_call: TRBD2; j_call: TRBJ2-3; clone_size: .; cdr3_aa: CASSQGELAVTDTQYF
v_call: TRBV5-8; d_call: TRBD1; j_call: TRBJ1-4; clone_size: .; cdr3_aa: CASSADREEKLFF
v_call: TRBV4-3; d_call: TRBD1; j_call: TRBJ1-2; clone_size: .; cdr3_aa: CASSPGPLIQGTGGGYTF
v_call: TRBV7-2; d_call: TRBD1; j_call: TRBJ1-5; clone_size: .; cdr3_aa: CASRGGQGIHQPQHF
v_call: TRBV7-3; d_call: TRBD2; j_call: TRBJ2-1; clone_size: .; cdr3_aa: CASSLLGGTYNEQFF
v_call: TRBV30; d_call: .; j_call: TRBJ1-5; clone_size: .; cdr3_aa: CAWSDWGVSNQPQHF
v_call: TRBV7-2; d_call: .; j_call: TRBJ1-2; clone_size: .; cdr3_aa: CASSHFGGYGYTF
v_call: TRBV3-1/TRBV3-2; d_call: TRBD1; j_call: TRBJ1-2; clone_size: .; cdr3_aa: CASSPMGQDPNYGYTF
v_call: TRBV27; d_call: .; j_call: TRBJ2-2; clone_size: once; cdr3_aa: CASSTRGSGELFF
v_call: TRBV11-1; d_call: .; j_call: TRBJ2-1; clone_size: .; cdr3_aa: CASSLGQANEQFF
v_call: TRBV5-1; d_call: TRBD2; j_call: TRBJ2-2; clone_size: few; cdr3_aa: CASSPAPGGAAGELFF
v_call: TRBV7-8; d_call: TRBD1; j_call: TRBJ2-7; clone_size: .; cdr3_aa: CASSPRTGSSYEQYF
v_call: TRBV9; d_call: .; j_call: TRBJ2-2; clone_size: .; cdr3_aa: CASSVAAVGNTGELFF
v_call: TRBV28; d_call: TRBD1; j_call: TRBJ1-2; clone_size: .; cdr3_aa: CASSTSGQGGGYTF
v_call: TRBV6-5; d_call: .; j_call: TRBJ2-7; clone_size: few; cdr3_aa: CASSYSTNAGSYEQYF
v_call: TRBV5-1; d_call: .; j_call: TRBJ2-7; clone_size: once; cdr3_aa: CASSLEGLATYEQYF
v_call: TRBV29-1; d_call: .; j_call: TRBJ2-1; clone_size: once; cdr3_aa: CSVAGSSYNEQFF
v_call: TRBV14; d_call: .; j_call: TRBJ1-2; clone_size: .; cdr3_aa: CASSPVGPSNYGYTF
v_call: TRBV11-2; d_call: .; j_call: TRBJ2-7; clone_size: .; cdr3_aa: CASSYQYEQYF
v_call: TRBV7-2; d_call: TRBD1; j_call: TRBJ1-2; clone_size: .; cdr3_aa: CASSLKQGASYTF
v_call: TRBV4-3; d_call: TRBD2; j_call: TRBJ2-1; clone_size: once; cdr3_aa: CASSQTPLAGGSYNEQFF
v_call: TRBV5-8; d_call: TRBD1; j_call: TRBJ1-2; clone_size: .; cdr3_aa: CASGQGANYGYTF
v_call: TRBV19; d_call: TRBD2; j_call: TRBJ2-1; clone_size: .; cdr3_aa: CASSTYIQRDYNEQFF
v_call: TRBV5-1; d_call: .; j_call: TRBJ2-7; clone_size: .; cdr3_aa: CASSLEQAYEQYF
v_call: TRBV30; d_call: TRBD2; j_call: TRBJ2-7; clone_size: .; cdr3_aa: CAWSVWRGGYEQYF
v_call: TRBV7-9; d_call: TRBD1; j_call: TRBJ2-2; clone_size: .; cdr3_aa: CARGTGADTGELFF
v_call: TRBV27; d_call: .; j_call: TRBJ1-1; clone_size: .; cdr3_aa: CASSPNPGLNTEAFF
v_call: TRBV19; d_call: .; j_call: TRBJ1-6; clone_size: .; cdr3_aa: CASRPASGLDSPLHF
v_call: TRBV2; d_call: TRBD1; j_call: TRBJ1-2; clone_size: few; cdr3_aa: CASNGKAGGFLWDGYTF
v_call: TRBV5-1; d_call: .; j_call: TRBJ1-5; clone_size: .; cdr3_aa: CASSQSGGVEQPQHF
v_call: TRBV12-3/TRBV12-4; d_call: .; j_call: TRBJ2-3; clone_size: .; cdr3_aa: CASTSGTDTQYF
v_call: TRBV6-2/TRBV6-3; d_call: .; j_call: TRBJ2-1; clone_size: .; cdr3_aa: CASTPGWERVEQFF
v_call: TRBV6-5; d_call: .; j_call: TRBJ1-5; clone_size: .; cdr3_aa: CASSYSKGFNQPQHF
v_call: TRBV7-8; d_call: TRBD1; j_call: TRBJ1-2; clone_size: .; cdr3_aa: CASSAGTGVFGGYTF
v_call: TRBV23-1; d_call: TRBD1; j_call: TRBJ2-6; clone_size: .; cdr3_aa: CASSQNEGAPSPGANVLTF
v_call: TRBV4-3; d_call: .; j_call: TRBJ1-2; clone_size: .; cdr3_aa: CASSQDNQGNYGYTF
v_call: TRBV28; d_call: .; j_call: TRBJ1-5; clone_size: .; cdr3_aa: CASRTEYSNQPQHF
v_call: TRBV20-1; d_call: .; j_call: TRBJ2-7; clone_size: few; cdr3_aa: CSASFAGYNEQYF
v_call: TRBV28; d_call: .; j_call: TRBJ2-7; clone_size: .; cdr3_aa: CASSLAVPYSYEQYF
v_call: TRBV7-2; d_call: .; j_call: TRBJ1-1; clone_size: .; cdr3_aa: CASSPGRPSTEAFF